Below, 10 T cell receptor beta chains from the same sample are listed, as sequenced in a study of prognosis after radiotherapy for stage I lung cancer. Two-round multiplex PCR amplified TCR beta CDR3 from genomic DNA. Amplification in first-round PCR relied on primers specific to each TRBV and TRBJ gene. TCRdb called the multiplex PCR reads again in MiXCR, with one record for every CDR3 protein. The table lists almost 40,000 distinct CDR3 sequences, roughly a quarter of them singletons. The sequencing here drew on PBMCs, taken before or after stereotactic body radiation therapy (not recorded which). These TCRs come from a donor of 50 years or more with non-small cell lung cancer.

To note about this clonotype: A read error may explain this, as a much larger clone is one base away. V is TRBV5-6 and J is TRBJ1-2; TRBD1 matches at 9 bases. The CDR3 totals 15 residues. In germline, CDR1 is SGHDT, CDR2 YYEEEE. V dropped 2 bases and J dropped 10; count of bases not matched to a gene: 12. CDR3 DNA sequence: TGTGCCAGCAGCTTCGAATACAGGGGGCGAGGTGACTACACCTTC. It yields the protein CASSFEYRGRGDYTF.

This clonotype was observed at least ten times. J is TRBJ2-1 and V is TRBV28, with TRBD2 identical over 7 bases. Germline V gives CDR1 MDHEN, CDR2 SYDVKM. The V gene end was trimmed by 6 bases and the J gene end by 6 bases; junction bases not matched to a gene: 5. This CDR3 contains 13 residues. This chain's CDR3 is CASRLAQSNEQFF. The CDR3 nucleotides read TGTGCCAGCAGACTAGCGCAGTCCAATGAGCAGTTCTTC.

This clonotype was observed many times. The genes are TRBV10-3 and TRBJ2-1, with TRBD2 identical over 7 bases. Unmatched junction bases numbered 8, after V lost 7 bases and J lost 5 bases. This CDR3 is 14 amino acids long. The germline CDR1 and CDR2 sequences are ENHRY and SYGVKD. The CDR3 loop reads CAITSGTGNNEQFF. For the CDR3, the DNA is TGTGCCATCACCAGCGGGACCGGAAACAATGAGCAGTTCTTC.

A word on this clonotype: A read error is possible here, since a much larger clone lies one base away. The chain couples TRBV28 to TRBJ1-1; D is perhaps TRBD1 (6 bases). This CDR3 has 19 residues. Germline CDR1 is MDHEN and CDR2 is SYDVKM. The ends were cut back, 6 bases at V and 2 bases at J, with 28 bases in the middle. The CDR3 DNA sequence: TGTGCCAGCAGCGTCCACATGGCTAGGGCAGGGGAATACAACACTGAAGCTTTCTTT. Protein: CASSVHMARAGEYNTEAFF.

At least ten counts were recorded for this clonotype. A junction boundary mismatches the germline segment, possibly from a read error. CDR3 protein: CGARPPGQVNYGYTF. The CDR3 DNA reads TGCGGTGCTCGCCCGCCGGGACAGGTCAACTATGGCTACACCTTC. The gene calls are TRBV20-1 and TRBJ1-2, with 8 bases that match TRBD1. There are 15 residues in the CDR3. CDR1 is DFQATT and CDR2 is SNEGSKA in the germline V gene (reference sequence).

This clonotype has ten or more counts. The chain recombines TRBV12-3 or TRBV12-4 with TRBJ2-7; no firm D call. There are 13 residues in the CDR3. Trimming shortened V by 5 bases and J by 2 bases, and 10 bases separated the two germline ends. This chain's CDR3 is CASSPAPTYEQYF. The DNA of the CDR3 is TGTGCCAGCAGTCCAGCTCCGACCTACGAGCAGTACTTC.

The rearrangement joins TRBV7-3 to TRBJ2-3; 11 nucleotides line up with TRBD2. V lost 1 base to trimming and J lost 3 bases; unmatched junction nucleotides: 12. This CDR3 is 19 amino acids long. CDR1 is SGHTA and CDR2 is FQGTGA in the germline V gene. The CDR3 sequence: CASSLNSGRAPPTTDTQYF. The CDR3, as DNA: TGTGCCAGCAGCTTAAATAGCGGGAGGGCCCCCCCCACTACAGATACGCAGTATTTT.

This clonotype was found many times. This chain connects TRBV3-1 to TRBJ2-1; the match to TRBD2 covers 11 bases. CDR1 LGHDT and CDR2 YNNKEL come from the germline V gene (reference sequence). With 4 bases clipped from V and 8 bases from J, the junction kept 10 bases outside the gene matches. The CDR3 spans 16 residues. The CDR3 DNA is TGTGCCAGCAGCCTCGGACTAGCGGGTCCAATGGATGAGCAGTTCTTC. This gives the protein CASSLGLAGPMDEQFF.

The chain combines TRBV20-1 with TRBJ2-1; 8 nucleotides agree with TRBD2. With 6 bases clipped from V and 8 bases from J, the junction kept 15 bases outside the gene matches. CDR3 size: 15 residues. Germline V gives CDR1 DFQATT, CDR2 SNEGSKA (reference sequence). The CDR3 protein is CSAPRVGAGVDEQFF. CDR3 nucleotide sequence: TGCAGTGCCCCGAGGGTGGGAGCGGGGGTGGATGAGCAGTTCTTC.

The sample holds many counts of this clonotype. The rearrangement uses TRBV5-1 and TRBJ2-7; D is possibly TRBD1 or TRBD2 (5 bases each). CDR1 is SGHRS, CDR2 YFSETQ, per germline. The CDR3 is 14 amino acids. Trimming stripped 4 bases from V and 3 bases from J, with 14 bases between. The CDR3 reads CASSPRDGHYEQYF. The CDR3 DNA follows: TGCGCCAGCAGCCCTCGGGACGGACACTACGAGCAGTACTTC.